This T cell receptor beta chain derives from a study of identical twins. Findings of the study overall: Alpha sequences out of frame and shared by twins had excess low generation probability.

With regard to this clonotype: Its antigen is not identified.

TCRdb ran MiXCR on the 5' RACE reads and lists one entry per CDR3 protein. The table shows around 550,000 distinct CDR3 sequences, with roughly 15% occurring only once. The CDR3 is 13 amino acids. Germline loops: CDR1 SNHLY, CDR2 FYNNEI. The data were also submitted as part of a second study, on yellow fever vaccine responses in identical twins. That report notes: It has been reported that, in twins, the vaccine T cell response seemed partly convergent and partly personalized.

The source material was CD4+ T cells sorted from blood. This chain joins TRBV2 and TRBJ2-1, with D perhaps being TRBD1 or TRBD2 (5 bases each). The sequence was collected from a woman aged 18-29 years in good health. The CDR3 DNA reads TGTGCTACCTCTCGGGGACGAAACGATGAGCAGTTCTTC. This gives the protein CATSRGRNDEQFF.